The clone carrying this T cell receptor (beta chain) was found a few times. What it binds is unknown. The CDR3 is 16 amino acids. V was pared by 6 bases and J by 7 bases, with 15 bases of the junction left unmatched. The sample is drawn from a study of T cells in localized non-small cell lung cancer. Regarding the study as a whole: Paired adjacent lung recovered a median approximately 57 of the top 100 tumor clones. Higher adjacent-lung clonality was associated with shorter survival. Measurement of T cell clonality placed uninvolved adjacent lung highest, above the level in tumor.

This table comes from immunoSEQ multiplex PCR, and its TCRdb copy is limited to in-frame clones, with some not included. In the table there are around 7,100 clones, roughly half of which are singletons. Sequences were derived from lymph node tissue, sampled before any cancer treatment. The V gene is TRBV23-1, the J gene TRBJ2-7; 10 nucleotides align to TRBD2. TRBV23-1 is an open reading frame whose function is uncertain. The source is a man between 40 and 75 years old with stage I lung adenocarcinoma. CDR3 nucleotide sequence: TGCGCCAGCAGCCAAGCCGCCGAGCGGGGGGGATGGGAGCAGTACTTC. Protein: CASSQAAERGGWEQYF.